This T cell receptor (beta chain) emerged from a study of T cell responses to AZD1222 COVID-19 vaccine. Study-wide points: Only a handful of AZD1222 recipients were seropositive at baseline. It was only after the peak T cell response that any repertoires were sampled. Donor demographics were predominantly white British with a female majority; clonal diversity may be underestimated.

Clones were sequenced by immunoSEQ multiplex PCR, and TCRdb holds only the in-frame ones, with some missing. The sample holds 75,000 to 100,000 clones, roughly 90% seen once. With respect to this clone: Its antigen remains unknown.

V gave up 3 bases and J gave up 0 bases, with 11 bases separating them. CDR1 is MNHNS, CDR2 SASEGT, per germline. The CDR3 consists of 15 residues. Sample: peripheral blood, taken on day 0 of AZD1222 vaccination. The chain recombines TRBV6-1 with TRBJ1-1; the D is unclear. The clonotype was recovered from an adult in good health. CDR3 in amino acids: CASSDPPGMNTEAFF. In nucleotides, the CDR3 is TGTGCCAGCAGTGATCCCCCAGGCATGAACACTGAAGCTTTCTTT.